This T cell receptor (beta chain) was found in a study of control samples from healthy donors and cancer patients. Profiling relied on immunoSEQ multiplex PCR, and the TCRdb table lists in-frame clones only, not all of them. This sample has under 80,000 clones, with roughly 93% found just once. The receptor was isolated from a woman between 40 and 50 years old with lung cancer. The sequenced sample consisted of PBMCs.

CDR3 residues: CASSQDEPSGGTTDTQYF. The CDR3 bases are TGTGCCAGCAGCCAAGATGAGCCTAGCGGGGGGACCACAGATACGCAGTATTTT. This chain joins TRBV4-2 and TRBJ2-3, with 11 bases matching TRBD2. The CDR3 spans 18 residues. The germline V gene has CDR1 LGHNA and CDR2 YNFKEQ. V was pared by 0 bases and J by 2 bases, with 7 bases of the junction left unmatched.